The 12 T cell receptor beta chains below were found in one sample sequenced in a study of identical twins. TCRdb re-derived calls from the 5' RACE reads in MiXCR, one entry per CDR3 protein. This sample has 470,000 or so distinct CDR3 sequences, with roughly 24% found just once. This sample also belongs to another study, concerning T cells expressing NK-cell markers.

The sequencing input was CD4+ T cells sorted from blood. These TCRs come from a woman aged 18-29 years in good health.

V usage is TRBV20-1 and J usage is TRBJ2-5; unclear D gene. This CDR3 comprises 15 residues. V shed 0 bases and J shed 0 bases, with 11 bases lying between them. Germline V lookup: CDR1 DFQATT, CDR2 SNEGSKA (reference sequence). CDR3 sequence reads: CSARDLNGDQETQYF. The DNA for the CDR3 is TGCAGTGCTAGAGATCTTAACGGCGACCAAGAGACCCAGTACTTC.

This sequence joins TRBV7-6 and TRBJ2-1; 7 nucleotides agree with TRBD2. The CDR3 is made up of 18 amino acids. Germline values: CDR1 SGHVS, CDR2 FNYEAQ. V dropped 0 bases and J dropped 6; count of bases not matched to a gene: 14. The CDR3 region is CASSLASFSSGVSNEQFF. The CDR3 nucleotides are TGTGCCAGCAGCTTAGCTTCGTTCTCGAGCGGGGTTTCCAATGAGCAGTTCTTC. The full variable domain, completed using reference TRBV7-6 and TRBJ2-1, is GAGVSQSPRYKVTKRGQDVALRCDPISGHVSLYWYRQALGQGPEFLTYFNYEAQQDKSGLPNDRFSAERPEGSISTLTIQRTEQRDSAMYRCASSLASFSSGVSNEQFFGPGTRLTVL.

This clonotype was detected only a few times. This rearrangement joins TRBV7-9 to TRBJ1-2, with 7 bases that match TRBD1. The trim removed 5 bases at V and 7 bases at J, leaving 4 bases unmatched. Germline-derived CDR1 and CDR2 are SEHNR and FQNEAQ (reference sequence). This CDR3 contains 12 residues. CDR3 in amino acids: CASSIDRAGYTF. CDR3 DNA sequence: TGTGCCAGCAGCATAGACAGGGCTGGCTACACCTTC.

The V and J genes are TRBV19 and TRBJ1-2; D not resolved. The CDR3 spans 12 residues. Trimming left V 3 bases short and J 6 bases short, with 8 bases between. The V gene's germline CDR1 is LNHDA and CDR2 SQIVND (reference sequence). The CDR3, as DNA: TGTGCCAGTAGTATGTTGGGTGATGGCTACACCTTC. It codes for CASSMLGDGYTF.

CDR3 protein: CASSEQGYGANVLTF. As DNA, the CDR3 is TGTGCCAGCAGCGAACAGGGCTATGGGGCCAACGTCCTGACTTTC. The chain joins TRBV9 to TRBJ2-6; D is possibly TRBD1 (6 bases). Trimming removed 3 bases from V and 3 bases from J, with 10 bases in between. Germline V gene lookup returns CDR1 SGDLS and CDR2 YYNGEE. This CDR3 contains 15 residues.

The sample holds a few counts of this clonotype. V gene TRBV11-2 combines with J gene TRBJ1-1; no clear D. The ends were cut back, 6 bases at V and 4 bases at J, with 12 bases in the middle. The CDR3 extends over 13 amino acids. CDR1 SGHAT and CDR2 FQNNGV come from the germline V gene. CDR3 region: CASRTAGSTEAFF. The CDR3 DNA sequence: TGTGCCAGCAGAACCGCGGGGAGCACTGAAGCTTTCTTT. The full variable domain, completed using reference TRBV11-2 and TRBJ1-1, is EAGVAQSPRYKIIEKRQSVAFWCNPISGHATLYWYQQILGQGPKLLIQFQNNGVVDDSQLPKDRFSAERLKGVDSTLKIQPAKLEDSAVYLCASRTAGSTEAFFGQGTRLTVV.

The J gene is TRBJ2-7, the V gene TRBV10-1, with D possibly being TRBD2 (6 bases). The CDR3 is 14 amino acids. V lost 2 bases and J lost 5, with 13 bases in between. Germline V lookup: CDR1 WNHNN, CDR2 SYGVQD (reference sequence). The CDR3 sequence: CASSEDPAGNEQYF. The CDR3 DNA sequence: TGCGCCAGCAGTGAGGACCCTGCGGGAAACGAGCAGTACTTC.

This clonotype has a handful of counts. One junction end does not reproduce the germline sequence, and a read error may be involved. The chain carries TRBV5-1 and TRBJ2-5; TRBD2 aligns across 9 bases. The length of the CDR3 is 18 residues. Germline V gene lookup returns CDR1 SGHRS and CDR2 YFSETQ. The CDR3 here is CASSSRFWRGGTQDTQYF. In nucleotides, the CDR3 is TGCGCCAGCAGCAGCCGTTTCTGGCGGGGGGGTACTCAAGACACCCAGTACTTC.

J is TRBJ2-7 and V is TRBV7-9; possibly TRBD1 for D (6 bases). Germline CDR1 reads SEHNR; CDR2 reads FQNEAQ (reference sequence). This CDR3 comprises 14 residues. The V end lost 5 bases, the J end lost 0 bases, and 11 bases lay between the germline ends. CDR3 amino acids: CASSPGQSSYEQYF. In nucleotides, the CDR3 is TGTGCCAGCAGCCCCGGACAGAGCTCCTACGAGCAGTACTTC.

J is TRBJ1-1 and V is TRBV10-3, with 8 bases identical to TRBD1. The V gene end was trimmed by 4 bases and the J gene end by 1 base; junction bases not matched to a gene: 2. The germline V gene encodes CDR1 ENHRY and CDR2 SYGVKD. The CDR3 consists of 14 residues. The CDR3 DNA sequence: TGTGCCATCAGTGGGACAGGGAGGAACACTGAAGCTTTCTTT. Residues: CAISGTGRNTEAFF.

The J gene is TRBJ2-3, the V gene TRBV18; D is undetermined. CDR1 KGHSH and CDR2 LQKENI come from the germline V gene. V lost 2 bases and J lost 0, with 15 bases in between. The CDR3 has 17 amino acids. The CDR3, as DNA: TGTGCCAGCTCACCATTTCGACCCGGTACTAGCACAGATACGCAGTATTTT. Amino acids: CASSPFRPGTSTDTQYF.

V usage is TRBV25-1 and J usage is TRBJ2-7; unclear D gene. This CDR3 comprises 15 residues. Looked up from germline, CDR1 is MGHDK and CDR2 is SYGVNS. Trimming removed 4 bases from V and 0 bases from J, with 13 bases in between. The CDR3 nucleotides are TGTGCCAGCAGTGGATATTCGGTCGACTCCTACGAGCAGTACTTC. It specifies CASSGYSVDSYEQYF.